The 20 T cell receptor beta chains given below trace back to one sample, sequenced in a study of cytomegalovirus exposure and HLA in healthy donors (dated by TCRdb to 2016 to 2017). Libraries were constructed by the immunoSEQ multiplex PCR assay. TCRdb holds this immuneACCESS table with in-frame rearrangements only. Some clones are missing; in checked studies, unresolved V genes explain under half, and the rest has no known cause. In all, the sample holds over 60,000 clones, and roughly 96% of those were seen once. In total, the top ten clones hold approximately 2.5% of the sample. Sequencing input: PBMCs. These TCRs come from a man younger than 30 in good health and CMV-seronegative.

The CDR3 spells CASSQTLEQGFGYTF. CDR3 DNA sequence: TGCGCCAGCAGCCAGACCCTCGAACAGGGGTTTGGCTACACCTTC. V usage is TRBV4-1 and J usage is TRBJ1-2; 7 nucleotides agree with TRBD1. The CDR3 spans 15 residues. Germline V gives CDR1 MGHRA, CDR2 YSYEKL. V shed 3 bases and J 7 bases; nucleotides not matched to a gene: 11.

The chain employs TRBV5-1 and TRBJ2-7, with 7 positions matching TRBD1. CDR1 is SGHRS, CDR2 YFSETQ, per germline. The V and J ends lost 5 bases and 4 bases, in that order; junction bases with no gene match: 6. CDR3 length: 13 residues. In DNA form, the CDR3 reads TGCGCCAGCAGTGTCGACAGGGTATACGAGCAGTACTTC. This sequence encodes CASSVDRVYEQYF.

V is TRBV5-6 and J is TRBJ1-5; D is unclear. This CDR3 region has 14 residues. Looked up from germline, CDR1 is SGHDT and CDR2 is YYEEEE. V lost 1 base, J lost 5 bases, and 10 bases lay in between. CDR3 nucleotides: TGTGCCAGCAGCTTGTCAGGATCCTATCAGCCCCAGCATTTT. This codes for CASSLSGSYQPQHF.

Only one count was recorded for this clone. This chain links TRBV6-1 with TRBJ1-2; 9 bases align to TRBD1. The length of the CDR3 is 16 residues. The V gene end was trimmed by 1 base and the J gene end by 2 bases; junction bases not matched to a gene: 5. Looked up from germline, CDR1 is MNHNS and CDR2 is SASEGT. This chain's CDR3 is CASSEDKGTGNYGYTF. The DNA for the CDR3 is TGTGCCAGCAGTGAAGATAAAGGGACAGGGAACTATGGCTACACCTTC.

The rearrangement uses TRBV6-1 and TRBJ1-2; 9 bases are a match to TRBD1. Germline trimming cut 2 bases from V and 5 bases from J; bases unmatched to any gene: 6. CDR3 length equals 15 residues. The germline gives CDR1 MNHNS, CDR2 SASEGT. CDR3 region: CASSESLTGGYGYTF. The CDR3 coding sequence is TGTGCCAGCAGTGAATCCCTGACAGGGGGGTATGGCTACACCTTC.

The chain employs TRBV28 and TRBJ2-5, with D possibly TRBD2 on 5 matching bases. Germline CDR1 and CDR2: MDHEN and SYDVKM. The CDR3 contains 17 residues. V gave up 5 bases and J gave up 1 base, with 20 bases separating them. CDR3 loop: CASSRVRRARGQETQYF. The DNA of the CDR3 is TGTGCCAGCAGTCGCGTCCGGCGGGCACGGGGCCAAGAGACCCAGTACTTC.

The chain carries TRBV7-6 and TRBJ2-1; tentative D call: TRBD2 (6 bases). Trimming shortened V by 5 bases and J by 8 bases, and 19 bases separated the two germline ends. The CDR3 totals 15 residues. Germline V gene data show CDR1 as SGHVS and CDR2 as FNYEAQ. This CDR3 reads CASSSRDFLTHEQFF. The CDR3 nucleotides read TGTGCCAGCAGCAGTCGGGACTTCTTAACCCATGAGCAGTTCTTC.

Comment on this clone: Other DNA sequences in the sample encode the same CDR3. The rearrangement joins TRBV9 to TRBJ2-6; weak D call: TRBD2 (5 bases). CDR1 is SGDLS, CDR2 YYNGEE, per germline. Trimming left V 0 bases short and J 4 bases short, with 8 bases between. This CDR3 has 15 amino acids. The CDR3 reads CASSVGGLGANVLTF. In nucleotides, the CDR3 is TGTGCCAGCAGCGTAGGAGGGCTAGGGGCCAACGTCCTGACTTTC.

The chain is built from TRBV19 and TRBJ2-1; 8 nucleotides line up with TRBD2. The V gene's germline CDR1 is LNHDA and CDR2 SQIVND (reference sequence). V lost 6 bases, J lost 0 bases, and 4 bases stayed unmatched. This CDR3 region has 15 residues. The CDR3 loop is CASSLGRASYNEQFF. The DNA for the CDR3 is TGTGCCAGTAGCCTCGGGAGGGCCTCCTACAATGAGCAGTTCTTC.

The gene calls are TRBV28 and TRBJ1-3; D perhaps matches TRBD1 (5 bases). Germline CDR1 and CDR2: MDHEN and SYDVKM. This CDR3 is 14 amino acids long. V was shortened by 6 bases and J by 0 bases, with 9 bases between the two germline ends. The CDR3 protein is CASSRQSSGNTIYF. For the CDR3, the DNA is TGTGCCAGCAGCCGACAGAGCTCTGGAAACACCATATATTTT.

In this sample, this clone is large (0.1 to 1%). V is TRBV5-5 and J is TRBJ2-2; D possibly corresponds to TRBD1 (6 bases). V was shortened by 5 bases and J by 4 bases, with 18 bases between the two germline ends. The V gene's germline CDR1 is SGHKS and CDR2 YYEKEE (reference sequence). The length of the CDR3 is 16 residues. The CDR3 DNA is TGTGCCAGCAGTTACATGTACAGGGTTACCACCGGGGAGCTGTTTTTT. Translation: CASSYMYRVTTGELFF.

The chain recombines TRBV10-1 with TRBJ2-7; unclear D gene. V dropped 6 bases and J dropped 0 bases, with 12 bases sitting between them. This CDR3 is built from 14 residues. Germline V gives CDR1 WNHNN, CDR2 SYGVQD (reference sequence). CDR3 amino acids: CASSPSGGSYEQYF. The CDR3 DNA is TGCGCCAGCAGCCCCTCGGGTGGCTCCTACGAGCAGTACTTC.

The genes are TRBV12-2 and TRBJ2-2; the table's D call TRBD1 went unverified against the DNA. TRBV12-2 is a documented pseudogene. The CDR3 has 19 residues. The CDR3 loop reads CASRLVCFWDSEPTGELFF. DNA of the CDR3: TGTGCAAGTCGCTTAGTTTGCTTTTGGGACAGTGAGCCCACCGGGGAGCTGTTTTTT.

The V call is TRBV7-8, the J call TRBJ2-6; 9 nucleotides match TRBD1. This CDR3 comprises 18 residues. After removal of 0 bases from V and 0 bases from J, the junction contained 3 bases not matched to a gene. Germline values: CDR1 SGHVS, CDR2 FQNEAQ. The CDR3 reads CASSLARTGDSGANVLTF. The CDR3 DNA reads as TGTGCCAGCAGCTTAGCGAGGACAGGGGACTCTGGGGCCAACGTCCTGACTTTC.

V is TRBV28 and J is TRBJ1-2, with 7 bases matching TRBD1. V gave up 8 bases and J gave up 4 bases; unmatched junction bases: 10. The CDR3 is 14 residues long. Germline assignment: CDR1 MDHEN and CDR2 SYDVKM. The CDR3 here is CASRRGGTVYGYTF. The CDR3 coding sequence is TGTGCCAGCCGCCGGGGCGGGACAGTCTATGGCTACACCTTC.

This clone was detected only once. The chain combines TRBV14 with TRBJ1-3, with D maybe TRBD1 (6 bases). The V gene lost 5 bases and the J gene lost 0 bases, with 14 bases spanning the gap. CDR3 length: 16 residues. CDR1 and CDR2 (germline): SGHDN, FVKESK. The CDR3 nucleotides are TGTGCCAGCAGCTCCCGGGACACCTACTCTGGAAACACCATATATTTT. Amino acids: CASSSRDTYSGNTIYF.

The chain combines TRBV7-9 with TRBJ1-6; D gene uncertain. In germline, CDR1 is SEHNR, CDR2 FQNEAQ (reference sequence). V was pared by 3 bases and J by 0 bases, with 6 bases between. The CDR3 contains 15 residues. CDR3 protein: CASSFASSYNSPLHF. The CDR3 bases are TGTGCCAGCAGCTTCGCCAGCTCCTATAATTCACCCCTCCACTTT.

The chain is built from TRBV18 and TRBJ1-1, with TRBD1 matching over 7 bases. Germline V CDR1 and CDR2: KGHSH, LQKENI. The length of the CDR3 is 14 residues. V lost 1 base and J lost 3; bases outside the gene matches: 2. Here the CDR3 DNA reads TGTGCCAGCTCACCACAGGGGGCGGACACTGAAGCTTTCTTT. The encoded protein is CASSPQGADTEAFF.

The CDR3 DNA reads TGTGCCAGCAGTTATCGCGGACAGGGGGGCGAAAAACTGTTTTTT. This sequence encodes CASSYRGQGGEKLFF. The chain uses TRBV6-5 and TRBJ1-4; 10 nucleotides match TRBD1. Trimming cost V 3 bases and J 8 bases; bases outside gene matches: 6. The CDR3 has 15 residues. Germline V lookup: CDR1 MNHEY, CDR2 SVGAGI.

The genes are TRBV28 and TRBJ2-3; TRBD1 matches at 10 bases. Per germline, CDR1 MDHEN and CDR2 SYDVKM. This CDR3 region has 15 residues. V trimming: 1 base; J trimming: 6 bases; junction bases outside the gene matches: 4. CDR3 protein: CASSLSGTGADTQYF. CDR3 nucleotide sequence: TGTGCCAGCAGTTTATCAGGGACAGGGGCGGATACGCAGTATTTT.